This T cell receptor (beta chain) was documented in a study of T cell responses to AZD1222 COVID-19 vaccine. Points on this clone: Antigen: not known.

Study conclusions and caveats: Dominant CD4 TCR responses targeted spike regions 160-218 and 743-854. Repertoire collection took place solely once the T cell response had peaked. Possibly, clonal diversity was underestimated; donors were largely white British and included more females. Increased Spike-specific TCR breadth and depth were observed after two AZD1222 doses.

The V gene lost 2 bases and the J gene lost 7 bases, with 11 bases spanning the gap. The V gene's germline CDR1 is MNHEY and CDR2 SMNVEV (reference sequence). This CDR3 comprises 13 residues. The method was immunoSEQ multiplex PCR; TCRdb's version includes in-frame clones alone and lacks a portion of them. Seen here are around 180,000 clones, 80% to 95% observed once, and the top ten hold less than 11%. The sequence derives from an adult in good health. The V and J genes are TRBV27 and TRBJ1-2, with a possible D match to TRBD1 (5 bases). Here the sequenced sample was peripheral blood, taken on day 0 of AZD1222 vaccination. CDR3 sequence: CASSLTGAGGYTF. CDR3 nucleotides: TGTGCCAGCAGTTTAACCGGGGCAGGTGGCTACACCTTC.